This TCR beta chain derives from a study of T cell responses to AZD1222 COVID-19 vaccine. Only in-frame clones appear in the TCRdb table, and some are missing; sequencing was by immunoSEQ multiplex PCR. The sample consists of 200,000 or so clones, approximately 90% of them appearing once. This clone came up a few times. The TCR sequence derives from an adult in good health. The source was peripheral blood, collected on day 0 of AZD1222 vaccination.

The CDR3 loop is CASRVGGPTYEQYF. DNA of the CDR3: TGTGCCAGCAGAGTAGGCGGCCCGACCTACGAGCAGTACTTC. V is TRBV2 and J is TRBJ2-7; D unresolved. With 6 bases removed from V and 2 bases from J, the gap between germline ends came to 14 bases. Germline CDR1 is SNHLY and CDR2 is FYNNEI. This CDR3 region has 14 residues.